The 29 T cell receptor beta chains given below trace back to one sample, sequenced in a study of regulatory T cells in long-lasting Graves disease. Time point defined: newly diagnosed GD, antithyroid drugs for less than 3 months. Generation of the TCR library employed RNA extracted from PBMCs. The TCR beta library used iRepertoire HTBI primers with Arm-PCR amplification of CDR3. TCRdb processed the multiplex PCR reads anew with MiXCR; each CDR3 protein has one entry. The sample records some 250,000 distinct CDR3 sequences, around 19% being singletons. These data were also filed under a second study, of T cells in Graves' hyperthyroidism and ophthalmopathy.

This specimen consisted of peripheral blood mononuclear cells (PBMCs), obtained at new diagnosis, from a patient treated with antithyroid drugs. The source is a woman in her thirties with Graves disease.

This rearrangement joins TRBV5-4 to TRBJ1-4; weak D call: TRBD1 (6 bases). The CDR3 contains 17 residues. The V gene's germline CDR1 is SGHNT and CDR2 YYREEE (reference sequence). Trimming shortened V by 4 bases and J by 8 bases, and 24 bases separated the two germline ends. CDR3 region: CASSRRGTIVDQEKLFF. CDR3 coding DNA: TGTGCCAGCAGCCGCCGGGGGACAATAGTTGATCAGGAAAAACTGTTTTTT.

In this sample, this clonotype turned up many times. The J gene is TRBJ2-1, the V gene TRBV18, with 7 bases matching TRBD2. V lost 3 bases, J lost 4 bases, and 9 bases stayed unmatched. The CDR3 has 16 amino acids. From germline, CDR1 is KGHSH and CDR2 LQKENI. The CDR3 nucleotides are TGTGCCAGCTCACCCCGGCCGGGAGGATTGTACAATGAGCAGTTCTTC. Translating it yields CASSPRPGGLYNEQFF.

This clonotype came up many times. The CDR3 DNA follows: TGTGCCAGCCTCATGGGAGGCGTTAGGACTGAAGCTTTCTTT. Translating gives CASLMGGVRTEAFF. V usage is TRBV6-1 and J usage is TRBJ1-1; D unclear. CDR3 length: 14 amino acids. V lost 8 bases, J lost 5 bases, and 18 bases lay in between. Germline values: CDR1 MNHNS, CDR2 SASEGT.

A note on this clonotype: This could be a read error, since a much larger clone is one nucleotide away. V usage is TRBV19 and J usage is TRBJ2-3; D may be TRBD2 (7 bases). V lost 6 bases and J lost 0, with 16 bases in between. Germline CDR1 is LNHDA and CDR2 is SQIVND (reference sequence). There are 16 residues in the CDR3. The CDR3 loop reads CASSPRGGTSTDTQYF. The CDR3 bases are TGTGCCAGTAGCCCGAGGGGGGGAACTAGCACAGATACGCAGTATTTT.

This clonotype was detected ten times or more. The chain has TRBV7-9 and TRBJ2-1, with 8 bases fitting TRBD1. CDR1 is SEHNR and CDR2 is FQNEAQ in the germline V gene (reference sequence). The CDR3 runs 15 residues. J lost 6 bases, V lost 5 bases, and 9 bases had no gene match. Written as DNA, the CDR3 is TGTGCCAGCAGCCGGCACGGACAGGGAACCAATGAGCAGTTCTTC. This encodes CASSRHGQGTNEQFF.

This clonotype was seen repeatedly, ten times or more. This chain joins TRBV6-1 and TRBJ2-2; 9 bases map to TRBD1. V shed 5 bases, J shed 5 bases, and the junction held 9 bases outside the gene matches. CDR3 length equals 16 residues. Germline V gene data show CDR1 as MNHNS and CDR2 as SASEGT. The CDR3 DNA sequence: TGTGCCAGCAGTCCCGGACAGGGGAGGAGTACCGGGGAGCTGTTTTTT. This gives the protein CASSPGQGRSTGELFF.

This clonotype was seen repeatedly, ten times or more. The V and J genes are TRBV11-2 and TRBJ1-1; TRBD1 is a possible D gene (5 bases). CDR3 size: 14 residues. The V end was cut by 1 base, the J end by 6 bases, with 12 bases between. Germline V gene sequence: CDR1 SGHAT, CDR2 FQNNGV. CDR3 sequence reads: CASSLGAGLPEAFF. In DNA form, the CDR3 reads TGTGCCAGCAGCTTAGGGGCAGGGCTCCCTGAAGCTTTCTTT.

This chain uses TRBV28 with TRBJ2-1, with TRBD2 matching over 11 bases. V lost 5 bases, J lost 4 bases, and 13 bases stayed unmatched. The CDR3 has 18 residues. CDR1 is MDHEN, CDR2 SYDVKM, per germline. CDR3: CASSPYLAGGDLYNEQFF. CDR3 DNA: TGTGCCAGCAGTCCTTATTTAGCGGGAGGGGACCTATACAATGAGCAGTTCTTC.

This clonotype was seen ten or more times. This chain uses TRBV13 with TRBJ2-7, with D possibly TRBD1 on 6 matching bases. V was shortened by 5 bases and J by 4 bases, with 15 bases between the two germline ends. This CDR3 spans 14 amino acids. Per the germline V gene, CDR1 is PRHDT and CDR2 is FYEKMQ (reference sequence). Here the CDR3 DNA reads TGTGCCAGCAGCCCCGCCGGGACATATTACGAGCAGTACTTC. The encoded protein is CASSPAGTYYEQYF.

This clonotype was counted many times. The chain is built from TRBV20-1 and TRBJ2-1; tentatively, D is TRBD1 or TRBD2 (6 bases each). V was cut by 6 bases and J by 5 bases, with 20 bases left in between. In germline, CDR1 is DFQATT, CDR2 SNEGSKA (reference sequence). This CDR3 has 15 amino acids. The CDR3, as DNA: TGCAGTGCCGGAGGCGGGGACAAGGTGAACAATGAGCAGTTCTTC. Protein sequence: CSAGGGDKVNNEQFF.

This clonotype was seen many times. The chain couples TRBV11-3 to TRBJ1-1; TRBD1 is a possible D gene (6 bases). Trimming took off 5 bases at V and 4 bases at J, with 17 bases between the two ends. Germline loops: CDR1 SGHNT, CDR2 YENEEA. The CDR3 spans 15 residues. The CDR3 DNA follows: TGTGCCAGCAGCAAGGGGGGGGTGGGTAGCACTGAAGCTTTCTTT. Translated: CASSKGGVGSTEAFF. Full variable domain (rest looked up from reference TRBV11-3 and TRBJ1-1): EAGVVQSPRYKIIEKKQPVAFWCNPISGHNTLYWYLQNLGQGPELLIRYENEEAVDDSQLPKDRFSAERLKGVDSTLKIQPAELGDSAVYLCASSKGGVGSTEAFFGQGTRLTVV.

This clonotype came up many times. V gene TRBV11-2 combines with J gene TRBJ1-1; 7 bases match TRBD1. From germline, CDR1 is SGHAT and CDR2 FQNNGV. The V segment lost 4 bases and the J segment 11 bases; nucleotides outside the gene matches: 10. The CDR3 length is 13 residues. This chain's CDR3 is CASSSTGTVGAFF. The CDR3 DNA reads as TGTGCCAGCAGCTCCACCGGGACAGTTGGGGCTTTCTTT.

This clonotype was recorded a few times. This chain connects TRBV4-2 to TRBJ1-6, with 11 positions matching TRBD1. V trimming: 3 bases; J trimming: 10 bases; junction bases outside the gene matches: 8. CDR3 size: 16 residues. CDR1 is LGHNA, CDR2 YNFKEQ, per germline. The CDR3 DNA follows: TGTGCCAGCAGCCAGGGTACGAGGGACAGGGGGTCACCCCTCCACTTT. Translating it yields CASSQGTRDRGSPLHF.

In this sample, this clonotype turned up many times. The J gene is TRBJ1-5, the V gene TRBV20-1; maybe TRBD1 (6 bases). CDR1 is DFQATT and CDR2 is SNEGSKA in the germline V gene (reference sequence). This CDR3 region has 14 residues. V lost 4 bases and J 5 bases, leaving 15 bases between the germline ends. Here the CDR3 DNA reads TGCAGTGCTACCGGGACAACCCGCGATCAGCCCCAGCATTTT. The encoded protein is CSATGTTRDQPQHF.

In its sample, this clonotype was seen a few times. This chain links TRBV19 with TRBJ2-5; no definite D call. This CDR3 has 12 residues. Trimming took 6 bases from V and 3 from J, leaving 8 bases between them. Germline V gives CDR1 LNHDA, CDR2 SQIVND (reference sequence). This chain's CDR3 is CASRAAEETQYF. In DNA, the CDR3 is TGTGCCAGTAGGGCGGCAGAAGAGACCCAGTACTTC.

Worth noting for this clonotype: With a much larger clone just one base away, this may be a read error. The chain joins TRBV6-1 to TRBJ1-1; no definite D call. V was cut by 6 bases and J by 0 bases, with 11 bases left in between. The CDR3 runs to 14 residues. Germline V lookup: CDR1 MNHNS, CDR2 SASEGT. The CDR3 sequence: CASRGSQLNTEAFF. The DNA of the CDR3 is TGTGCCAGCAGGGGTTCTCAGTTGAACACTGAAGCTTTCTTT.

This clonotype was observed at least ten times. The chain recombines TRBV12-3 or TRBV12-4 with TRBJ1-5; D unclear. CDR3 length: 12 residues. With 5 bases removed from V and 8 bases from J, the gap between germline ends came to 10 bases. This CDR3 is CASSPGLEPQHF. The CDR3 bases are TGTGCCAGCAGTCCCGGTCTTGAGCCCCAGCATTTT.

This clonotype came up many times. V and J are TRBV4-1 and TRBJ1-1; D is unclear. The V and J ends lost 3 bases and 0 bases respectively, with 8 bases between them. The germline V gene has CDR1 MGHRA and CDR2 YSYEKL. This CDR3 contains 14 residues. The DNA of the CDR3 is TGCGCCAGCAGCCACGAGGGCCTGAACACTGAAGCTTTCTTT. It translates to CASSHEGLNTEAFF.

This clonotype was observed many times. The rearrangement links TRBV20-1 to TRBJ2-7; 13 positions agree with TRBD2. Unmatched junction bases numbered 8, after V lost 3 bases and J lost 6 bases. The V gene's germline CDR1 is DFQATT and CDR2 SNEGSKA (reference sequence). The CDR3 sequence is 15 residues long. DNA for the CDR3: TGCAGTGCTAGTGGGACTAGCGGGGTGCGTCGCGAGCAGTACTTC. It codes for CSASGTSGVRREQYF.

The chain employs TRBV5-4 and TRBJ2-2; the D gene is possibly TRBD1 (6 bases). The V gene's germline CDR1 is SGHNT and CDR2 YYREEE (reference sequence). Trimming stripped 8 bases from V and 4 bases from J, with 15 bases between. This CDR3 region has 14 residues. CDR3 loop: CASHSQGSTGELFF. The CDR3 bases are TGTGCCAGTCACTCACAGGGTTCCACCGGGGAGCTGTTTTTT.

This clonotype was counted many times. V is TRBV20-1 and J is TRBJ1-1; 7 positions match TRBD1. CDR1 is DFQATT, CDR2 SNEGSKA, per germline (reference sequence). Unmatched junction bases numbered 12, after V lost 5 bases and J lost 3 bases. The CDR3 runs to 15 residues. CDR3 region: CSALDRTRVYTEAFF. The DNA of the CDR3 is TGCAGTGCTTTGGACAGGACCAGAGTTTACACTGAAGCTTTCTTT.

Many counts were recorded for this clonotype. The CDR3 loop reads CASSRRTEAFF. The CDR3 DNA reads TGTGCCAGTAGTCGGAGGACTGAAGCTTTCTTT. The gene calls are TRBV19 and TRBJ1-1; D is unresolved. From germline, CDR1 is LNHDA and CDR2 SQIVND (reference sequence). Between the trimmed V and J ends, which lost 5 bases and 5 bases, there was a span of 6 bases. This CDR3 contains 11 residues. The whole variable domain, remainder taken from reference TRBV19 and TRBJ1-1, is DGGITQSPKYLFRKEGQNVTLSCEQNLNHDAMYWYRQDPGQGLRLIYYSQIVNDFQKGDIAEGYSVSREKKESFPLTVTSAQKNPTAFYLCASSRRTEAFFGQGTRLTVV.

This clonotype was seen ten or more times. The chain has TRBV20-1 and TRBJ2-5; a weak D match, TRBD1 (6 bases). Germline lookup yields CDR1 DFQATT and CDR2 SNEGSKA (reference sequence). The V end lost 5 bases, the J end lost 1 base, and 14 bases lay between the germline ends. This CDR3 has 14 residues. This chain's CDR3 is CSAGRDTTQETQYF. CDR3 nucleotide sequence: TGCAGTGCTGGCCGGGACACAACCCAAGAGACCCAGTACTTC.

This clonotype appeared many times. The chain has TRBV27 and TRBJ2-2; no firm D call. CDR1 is MNHEY and CDR2 is SMNVEV in the germline V gene (reference sequence). The CDR3 is 16 amino acids. V was shortened by 0 bases and J by 5 bases, with 13 bases between the two germline ends. The CDR3 sequence is CASSLSPNVWTGELFF. Here the CDR3 DNA reads TGTGCCAGCAGTTTATCCCCCAACGTGTGGACCGGGGAGCTGTTTTTT.

This clonotype was detected ten times or more. The rearrangement uses TRBV7-9 and TRBJ1-1, with a possible D match to TRBD1 (6 bases). There are 14 residues in the CDR3. V was clipped by 5 bases and J by 2 bases, with 12 bases between them. Looked up from germline, CDR1 is SEHNR and CDR2 is FQNEAQ (reference sequence). The CDR3 DNA is TGTGCCAGCAGCACCCCACAGGGCAACACTGAAGCTTTCTTT. This translates into CASSTPQGNTEAFF.

Ten or more counts support this clonotype. The chain is built from TRBV12-3 or TRBV12-4 and TRBJ2-1; TRBD1 aligns across 9 bases. Unmatched junction bases numbered 16, after V lost 0 bases and J lost 4 bases. The CDR3 loop spans 20 amino acids. CDR3: CASSLALGSSGQGAYNEQFF. The CDR3 nucleotides are TGTGCCAGCAGTTTAGCGCTAGGATCTTCGGGACAGGGTGCGTACAATGAGCAGTTCTTC.

This clonotype has ten or more counts. The rearrangement links TRBV19 to TRBJ1-1, with D possibly matching TRBD1 (5 bases). Germline CDR1 and CDR2: LNHDA and SQIVND (reference sequence). V was cut by 3 bases and J by 1 base, with 12 bases left in between. The CDR3 contains 15 residues. The CDR3 DNA sequence: TGTGCCAGTAGTATGGAGGGTAGGGGGAACACTGAAGCTTTCTTT. As protein: CASSMEGRGNTEAFF.

This clonotype was seen at least ten times. This chain links TRBV9 with TRBJ2-1; the D gene is possibly TRBD2 (5 bases). CDR3 size: 16 residues. In germline, CDR1 is SGDLS, CDR2 YYNGEE. V gave up 0 bases and J gave up 6 bases, with 16 bases separating them. The chain's CDR3 is CASSVDMEALGNEQFF. The CDR3 nucleotides read TGTGCCAGCAGCGTAGATATGGAGGCCCTTGGCAATGAGCAGTTCTTC.

Many counts were recorded for this clonotype. The chain uses TRBV6-1 and TRBJ2-3, with 7 bases that match TRBD2. V was clipped by 8 bases and J by 1 base; unmatched bases: 21. This CDR3 is 19 amino acids long. Germline CDR1 is MNHNS and CDR2 is SASEGT. CDR3 residues: CASQQGEGRAVRRTDTQYF. For the CDR3, the DNA is TGTGCCAGCCAACAAGGGGAGGGGAGGGCGGTTCGCCGCACAGATACGCAGTATTTT.